This T cell receptor beta chain was recovered during a study of blood T cell repertoires in COVID-19. Study summary: Samples of COVID-19 (acute and convalescent) were obtained from the United States, Italy and Spain. The cDNA or gDNA used as material had been derived from T cells, B-cell-depleted T cells, or PBMCs.

Unmatched junction bases numbered 8, after V lost 3 bases and J lost 9 bases. CDR1 and CDR2 (germline): LNHDA, SQIVND (reference sequence). The CDR3 runs to 16 residues. Authors' data handling: Nucleated cell counts were estimated from reference gene primer amplification. Method: immunoSEQ multiplex PCR; TCRdb's copy keeps in-frame clones and lacks some. V, J and clone size are taken as reported in that table, and D and trimming were inferred from the DNA itself. The data show 250,000 or so clones, roughly 86% seen once. The source is a woman in her twenties or thirties with acute or convalescent COVID-19. The chain is built from TRBV19 and TRBJ2-2; 12 nucleotides line up with TRBD2. The sequenced sample was peripheral blood. The CDR3: CASSIYASGRARELFF. The DNA of the CDR3 is TGTGCCAGTAGTATTTACGCTAGCGGGAGGGCCCGGGAGCTGTTTTTT.